This TCR beta chain was captured in a study of control samples from healthy donors and cancer patients. Germline lookup yields CDR1 SEHNR and CDR2 FQNEAQ (reference sequence). The CDR3 has 15 residues. V was trimmed by 1 base and J by 0 bases, leaving 9 bases between them. The table came from immunoSEQ multiplex PCR; TCRdb's copy has only in-frame clones and leaves some out. The sample lists around 50,000 clones; 89% were seen once. The source material was PBMCs. The chain is built from TRBV7-9 and TRBJ1-2; D is uncertain. The receptor was isolated from a man aged 40-49 years with colorectal cancer. CDR3 sequence (DNA): TGTGCCAGCAGCTTAGTGGCCCTAACTAACTATGGCTACACCTTC. It codes for CASSLVALTNYGYTF.